Sequencing of this T cell receptor beta chain was carried out in a study of OX40 agonist ivuxolimab in advanced cancers. Across the study: Of the participants, roughly 40% had some prior anti-PD-1, anti-PD-L1 or anti-CTLA-4 therapy, which was allowed. Study-wide findings and caveats: The investigators did not determine what antigen specificity the expanded peripheral T cells had.

Drawing of blood for sampling happened at baseline, at cycle 4 day 1, and at cycle 7 day 1. Germline V gives CDR1 SGDLS, CDR2 YYNGEE. V lost 4 bases to trimming and J lost 0 bases, with 10 bases between them. This CDR3 spans 14 amino acids. Notes on this clone: Its antigen is not known.

Measured with immunoSEQ multiplex PCR; TCRdb has only the in-frame clones, and not every one. The table includes tens of thousands of clones, approximately 85% detected once. Specimen: CD4+ or CD8+ T cells sorted from blood, collected in a trial of the OX40 agonist ivuxolimab. This chain links TRBV9 with TRBJ1-1; D is unclear. This TCR came from an adult with an advanced solid tumor such as melanoma, head and neck, liver or kidney cancer. Here the CDR3 DNA reads TGTGCCAGCAGCCCGCGGGCCGTGAACACTGAAGCTTTCTTT. Protein sequence: CASSPRAVNTEAFF.